This T cell receptor (beta chain) appears in the sequencing data of a study of T cells in Graves' hyperthyroidism and ophthalmopathy. The V and J ends lost 3 bases and 3 bases respectively, with 11 bases between them. The CDR3 covers 14 residues. Germline lookup yields CDR1 DFQATT and CDR2 SNEGSKA (reference sequence). This clonotype has ten or more counts. Its matching antigen is unknown. Patients were excluded for uncontrolled infection, other autoimmune disease, pregnancy or lactation. Findings and limits, study-wide: In the blood, most expanded thyroid clonotypes above 0.001 appeared as well. Stable hyperthyroidism was told apart from ophthalmopathy by a model built on 13 V-J features. Progression to ophthalmopathy was predicted a median of approximately 6.4 months early.

RNA transcripts served as the template for amplifying TCR beta CDR3 regions. The HTBI primer set drove a first-round RT-PCR of the TCR CDR3. A single record per CDR3 protein comes from TCRdb applying MiXCR to the multiplex PCR reads. Of a few hundred thousand distinct CDR3 sequences in the sample, about 17% are singletons; the top ten hold less than 70%. Sequencing input: blood. V is TRBV20-1 and J is TRBJ2-2; tentative D call: TRBD1 (5 bases). The receptor's source is a woman aged 55-69 years with Graves' ophthalmopathy. The CDR3 sequence: CSARQGTHTGELFF. The CDR3 DNA sequence: TGCAGTGCTAGGCAGGGTACACACACCGGGGAGCTGTTTTTT.